Following are 5 T cell receptor beta chains from one sample sequenced in a study of T cell repertoires and HLA-DP antigens (dated by TCRdb to between 2017 and 2018). Library construction relied on the immunoSEQ multiplex PCR assay. TCRdb took over this immuneACCESS table, retaining in-frame rearrangements with V and J assigned. Such tables are incomplete; in checked studies, under half of the missing clones stem from an unresolved V gene, and the remainder is unexplained. This sample holds 65,000 to 90,000 clones; about four fifths were observed only once. The ten largest account for 1.6% of the sample. Antigens of these TCRs are unknown. The specimen sequenced was CD4+ T cells from PBMCs. These receptors were obtained from a man aged 60 to 75 in good health and CMV-seronegative.

The chain combines TRBV29-1 with TRBJ1-1; no clear D gene. This CDR3 has 14 amino acids. CDR1 and CDR2 from the germline V gene are SQVTM and ANQGSEA. V lost 7 bases to trimming and J lost 1 base, with 16 bases between them. DNA for the CDR3: TGCAGCGAGAACGCGCCCCTTAGGAACACTGAAGCTTTCTTT. It specifies CSENAPLRNTEAFF.

The V call is TRBV2, the J call TRBJ2-3; TRBD1 agrees at 7 bases. The CDR3 has 15 residues. Germline V gives CDR1 SNHLY, CDR2 FYNNEI. The junction had 8 bases not matched to a gene; V was cut back by 4 bases and J by 4 bases. CDR3 coding DNA: TGTGCCAGCAGTGTTGAAGGGGGCAGCGCAGATACGCAGTATTTT. This gives the protein CASSVEGGSADTQYF.

V and J are TRBV14 and TRBJ2-2; TRBD1 is a possible D gene (6 bases). CDR1 and CDR2 from the germline V gene are SGHDN and FVKESK. CDR3 length: 16 amino acids. Trimming took off 5 bases at V and 4 bases at J, with 17 bases between the two ends. The CDR3 nucleotides are TGTGCCAGCAGCGCCCGAACAGGGTTCGGCACCGGGGAGCTGTTTTTT. Amino acids: CASSARTGFGTGELFF.

The rearrangement joins TRBV7-8 to TRBJ2-1, with 8 bases aligning to TRBD2. Germline V CDR1 and CDR2: SGHVS, FQNEAQ. CDR3 length equals 16 residues. V lost 5 bases and J lost 9; bases outside the gene matches: 15. As DNA, the CDR3 is TGTGCCAGCAGCCCCTTAGCGGGACGAACGTTCACTGAGCAGTTCTTC. Protein product: CASSPLAGRTFTEQFF.

The chain combines TRBV18 with TRBJ1-2; 7 bases align to TRBD1. After removal of 4 bases from V and 7 bases from J, the junction contained 9 bases not matched to a gene. The CDR3 totals 14 residues. Germline assignment: CDR1 KGHSH and CDR2 LQKENI. The CDR3 here is CASSLNSRGTGYTF. CDR3 coding DNA: TGTGCCAGCTCACTTAACTCCAGGGGGACTGGCTACACCTTC. The whole variable domain, remainder taken from reference TRBV18 and TRBJ1-2, is NAGVMQNPRHLVRRRGQEARLRCSPMKGHSHVYWYRQLPEEGLKFMVYLQKENIIDESGMPKERFSAEFPKEGPSILRIQQVVRGDSAAYFCASSLNSRGTGYTFGSGTRLTVV.